Listed below are T cell receptor beta chains from one sample, sequenced in a study of human T cells and chemical hapten exposure. TCRdb independently ran MiXCR on the RACE reads; one entry per CDR3 protein. Among under 90,000 distinct CDR3 sequences listed, over 8.5% were seen once. The sequencing sample was made of whole blood. Receptors originate from a male donor in good health. Some clones in this sample may be carry-over from other donors' samples. The CDR3 runs from the conserved cysteine through the conserved F or W. D genes are given only for firm matches. Clone sizes are given selectively: once, few, many, or a class where the clone is expanded.

size	D	J	V	CDR3	DNA
.	TRBD2	TRBJ2-3	TRBV20-1	CSARDTSGSTDTQYF	TGCAGTGCTAGGGACACTAGCGGGAGTACAGATACGCAGTATTTT
.	TRBD1	TRBJ2-2	TRBV3-1	CASSQGTGGTGELFF	TGTGCCAGCAGCCAAGGTACAGGGGGCACCGGGGAGCTGTTTTTT
.	TRBD2	TRBJ2-7	TRBV10-3	CAIRTSGYEQYF	TGTGCCATCAGGACTAGCGGGTACGAGCAGTACTTC
many	.	TRBJ2-5	TRBV5-1	CASSFNQETQYF	TGCGCCAGCAGCTTCAACCAAGAGACCCAGTACTTC
few	.	TRBJ1-1	TRBV13	CASSSRSTEAFF	TGTGCCAGCAGCTCCCGGTCGACTGAAGCTTTCTTT
.	.	TRBJ2-7	TRBV25-1	CASSESTYEQYF	TGTGCCAGCAGTGAATCCACCTACGAGCAGTACTTC
many	TRBD1	TRBJ2-2	TRBV27	CASSDRGGPGELFF	TGTGCCAGCAGTGACAGGGGTGGTCCCGGGGAGCTGTTTTTT
few	TRBD2	TRBJ2-7	TRBV20-1	CSAQGLAGAYEQYF	TGCAGTGCTCAAGGACTAGCGGGAGCCTACGAGCAGTACTTC
.	.	TRBJ1-5	TRBV13	CASSSARAGRQPQHF	TGTGCCAGCAGCTCCGCCCGGGCGGGGCGCCAGCCCCAGCATTTT
many	.	TRBJ2-1	TRBV4-1	CASSLGASLHNEQFF	TGCGCCAGCAGCTTAGGGGCATCCCTGCACAATGAGCAGTTCTTC
few	TRBD1	TRBJ1-2	TRBV7-9	CASTRGQVMDGYTF	TGTGCCAGCACTCGGGGACAGGTTATGGATGGCTACACCTTC
few	TRBD1	TRBJ2-7	TRBV7-2	CASSRRQGAIDYEQYF	TGTGCCAGCAGCAGAAGACAGGGGGCGATCGACTACGAGCAGTACTTC
many	TRBD1	TRBJ1-1	TRBV10-3	CAISELRDRPNTEAFF	TGTGCCATCAGTGAGTTGCGGGACAGGCCGAACACTGAAGCTTTCTTT
few	.	TRBJ1-3	TRBV6-4	CARSPGSCGNTIYF	TGTGCCCGCTCACCGGGCTCCTGTGGAAACACCATATATTTT
.	.	TRBJ2-3	TRBV13	CASSPGRLGSTDTQYF	TGTGCCAGCAGCCCTGGGAGGCTAGGGAGCACAGATACGCAGTATTTT
few	.	TRBJ1-5	TRBV6-6	CASSSQGQPQHF	TGTGCCAGCAGTTCCCAGGGCCAGCCCCAGCATTTT
few	TRBD1	TRBJ2-3	TRBV12-3/TRBV12-4	CASSPSGTGYTDTQYF	TGTGCCAGCAGCCCCTCCGGGACAGGATACACAGATACGCAGTATTTT
.	.	TRBJ2-2	TRBV20-1	CSASGPRGWDGELFF	TGCAGTGCTAGCGGCCCCCGGGGGTGGGACGGGGAGCTGTTTTTT
.	.	TRBJ2-7	TRBV9	CASSVGSTGAYEQYF	TGTGCCAGCAGCGTAGGTTCGACAGGCGCCTACGAGCAGTACTTC
many	.	TRBJ2-6	TRBV6-6	CASSYEERLFGANVLTF	TGTGCCAGCAGTTACGAGGAACGGCTCTTTGGGGCCAACGTCCTGACTTTC
many	.	TRBJ1-1	TRBV29-1	CSVLDVNTEAFF	TGCAGCGTATTGGACGTGAACACTGAAGCTTTCTTT
few	TRBD2	TRBJ2-1	TRBV2	CASSARGSYNEQFF	TGTGCCAGCAGTGCCCGCGGGAGTTACAATGAGCAGTTCTTC
.	TRBD1	TRBJ1-2	TRBV11-1	CASSLAGQPYGYTF	TGTGCCAGCAGCTTAGCGGGACAGCCCTATGGCTACACCTTC
few	TRBD1	TRBJ2-5	TRBV5-1	CASSLRQGDDQETQYF	TGCGCCAGCAGCTTGCGACAGGGAGACGACCAAGAGACCCAGTACTTC
medium-sized	.	TRBJ2-2	TRBV6-4	CASSDRDTGELFF	TGTGCCAGCAGTGACAGGGACACCGGGGAGCTGTTTTTT
few	.	TRBJ1-5	TRBV12-3/TRBV12-4	CASSVAGSNQPQHF	TGTGCCAGCAGTGTGGCGGGCAGCAATCAGCCCCAGCATTTT
few	TRBD1	TRBJ2-5	TRBV27	CASSQQGDGETQYF	TGTGCCAGCAGTCAACAGGGGGATGGGGAGACCCAGTACTTC
.	.	TRBJ1-1	TRBV15	CATSRDRWNTEAFF	TGTGCCACCAGCAGAGATCGGTGGAACACTGAAGCTTTCTTT
many	.	TRBJ1-3	TRBV7-2	CASMSSPGNTIYF	TGTGCCAGCATGTCCAGTCCCGGAAACACCATATATTTT
few	.	TRBJ1-2	TRBV15	CATSSSGRANYGYTF	TGTGCCACCAGCAGCTCTGGCAGAGCTAACTATGGCTACACCTTC
.	.	TRBJ1-1	TRBV29-1	CSVAAGFAEAFF	TGCAGCGTTGCGGCAGGGTTTGCTGAAGCTTTCTTT
few	TRBD2	TRBJ2-3	TRBV7-2	CASSLEQGSGATQYF	TGTGCCAGCAGCTTAGAGCAAGGTAGCGGGGCCACGCAGTATTTT
.	TRBD1	TRBJ2-7	TRBV5-6	CASSPDPGQGAQQYF	TGTGCCAGCAGCCCGGATCCGGGACAGGGCGCGCAGCAGTACTTC
many	.	TRBJ1-2	TRBV27	CASSFQGGYTF	TGTGCCAGCAGTTTTCAGGGTGGCTACACCTTC
few	.	TRBJ2-7	TRBV20-1	CSAREAYEQYF	TGCAGTGCTAGAGAAGCCTACGAGCAGTACTTC
few	.	TRBJ1-6	TRBV7-9	CASSSTGVYSPLHF	TGTGCCAGCAGCTCGACAGGAGTATACTCACCCCTCCACTTT
.	.	TRBJ2-3	TRBV7-2	CASSVLQLTSTDTQYF	TGTGCCAGCAGCGTCTTACAGCTCACTAGCACAGATACGCAGTATTTT
few	.	TRBJ2-7	TRBV7-9	CASSIASYEQYF	TGTGCCAGCAGCATAGCGTCCTACGAGCAGTACTTC
many	TRBD2	TRBJ2-3	TRBV5-1	CASSPRLSGSSITDTQYF	TGCGCCAGCAGCCCCCGGCTTAGCGGGAGTAGTATCACAGATACGCAGTATTTT
many	.	TRBJ2-7	TRBV29-1	CSVDWSSGEQYF	TGCAGCGTTGATTGGTCCTCGGGGGAGCAGTACTTC
.	.	TRBJ2-7	TRBV20-1	CSASSIQGGGSSYEQYF	TGCAGTGCTAGTAGTATTCAGGGGGGGGGAAGCTCCTACGAGCAGTACTTC
.	TRBD1	TRBJ1-1	TRBV5-1	CASSLVPGQENGGEAFF	TGCGCCAGCAGCTTGGTACCGGGACAGGAGAACGGGGGCGAAGCTTTCTTT
.	TRBD1	TRBJ1-1	TRBV5-4	CASSVGQRDTEAFF	TGTGCCAGCAGCGTGGGACAGAGGGACACTGAAGCTTTCTTT
many	.	TRBJ2-7	TRBV7-2	CASARGPAYEQYF	TGTGCCAGCGCCCGCGGGCCGGCCTACGAGCAGTACTTC
few	TRBD1	TRBJ1-2	TRBV27	CASRGTGLYGYTF	TGTGCCAGCAGAGGGACAGGCCTATATGGCTACACCTTC
few	.	TRBJ2-7	TRBV4-3	CASSQSQGGAYEQYF	TGCGCCAGCAGCCAATCACAGGGGGGGGCCTACGAGCAGTACTTC
many	.	TRBJ1-5	TRBV10-1	CASSAGLGQPQHF	TGCGCCAGCAGTGCAGGGTTAGGTCAGCCCCAGCATTTT
few	.	TRBJ2-5	TRBV12-3/TRBV12-4	CASRVGGAETQYF	TGTGCCAGCAGAGTCGGGGGAGCAGAGACCCAGTACTTC
many	TRBD1	TRBJ2-3	TRBV7-9	CASRPGQESTDTQYF	TGTGCCAGCAGACCGGGACAGGAGAGCACAGATACGCAGTATTTT
.	.	TRBJ1-5	TRBV4-1	CASSQVQTSNQPQHF	TGCGCCAGCAGCCAAGTACAGACTAGCAATCAGCCCCAGCATTTT
few	.	TRBJ1-2	TRBV29-1	CSVVQDSYGYTF	TGCAGCGTTGTACAAGACTCCTATGGCTACACCTTC
.	TRBD1	TRBJ1-4	TRBV29-1	CSGLGTGSEKLFF	TGCAGCGGGTTAGGGACAGGGAGTGAAAAACTGTTTTTT
.	TRBD1	TRBJ1-1	TRBV12-3/TRBV12-4	CASRGVRGLVTEAFF	TGTGCCAGCAGAGGCGTCAGGGGGCTGGTCACTGAAGCTTTCTTT
.	TRBD1	TRBJ2-3	TRBV4-1	CASSQTTGADTQYF	TGCGCCAGCAGCCAAACTACAGGGGCAGATACGCAGTATTTT
.	.	TRBJ2-1	TRBV12-3/TRBV12-4	CASSLVDEQFF	TGTGCCAGCAGTTTAGTCGATGAGCAGTTCTTC
.	.	TRBJ1-1	TRBV4-2	CASSQKPTREGPTEAFF	TGTGCCAGCAGCCAAAAGCCTACCCGGGAGGGACCCACTGAAGCTTTCTTT
few	TRBD2	TRBJ2-3	TRBV7-2	CASSSRLAGASTDTQYF	TGTGCCAGCAGCTCTCGACTAGCGGGGGCAAGCACAGATACGCAGTATTTT
.	TRBD1	TRBJ2-5	TRBV5-1	CASSPGQYQETQYF	TGCGCCAGCAGCCCGGGACAGTACCAAGAGACCCAGTACTTC
many	.	TRBJ1-4	TRBV10-3	CAISETQGIEGKLFF	TGTGCCATCAGTGAGACACAGGGTATAGAAGGGAAACTGTTTTTT